This T cell receptor beta chain was sequenced for a study of early T cells in non-severe SARS-CoV-2 infection. About the study: RNA in bulk from unsorted whole blood was sequenced, and chains were unpaired. Points from the study as a whole: Database matching using VDJdb favored anti-spike CD8 responses, with private and CD4 specificities left missing.

This clonotype was picked up many times. The antigen is undetermined. The protocol attached unique molecular identifiers to individual cDNA molecules. In TCRdb, the 5' RACE reads were re-called with MiXCR into one record per CDR3 protein. This sample carries under 70,000 distinct CDR3 sequences, over 4.5% of them seen once, and the ten largest clones take approximately 3.6%. V gave up 5 bases and J gave up 6 bases, with 18 bases separating them. Germline-derived CDR1 and CDR2 are SGHRS and YFSETQ. The CDR3 is made up of 15 amino acids. The V call is TRBV5-1, the J call TRBJ2-1; D possibly corresponds to TRBD2 (6 bases). The sample was whole blood, taken at baseline. This sequence was found in an adult who was a healthcare worker with PCR-confirmed SARS-CoV-2 infection or an uninfected control (not recorded which). The DNA for the CDR3 is TGCGCCAGCAGTGACCTCTCCGGGAGAGTCAATGAGCAGTTCTTC. Translating gives CASSDLSGRVNEQFF.